This TCR beta chain emerged from a study of naive and memory T cell subsets listed by TCRdb under 2017. General notes on the study: An open-source, UMI-based TCR alpha and beta sequencing pipeline was applied to sorted naive and memory peripheral blood T cell subsets. IgG serology results and the functional CMV T cell responses were in complete agreement. RNA was DNase-treated and reverse transcribed with TCR constant-region primers, mostly using SuperScript III.

Points the paper makes about the study in general: TCR abundance followed a power law whose exponent differed between naive and memory subsets but was consistent across the three individuals. No ground truth was available to validate the repertoire findings for the naive and memory subsets. Gini index rose and Shannon and inverse Simpson diversity fell from naive through CM, EM and EMRA in both CD4 and CD8 cells. RNA-based TCR counts may be affected by expression changes linked to T cell activation and differentiation. A few larger clonotypes were present in naive repertoires, particularly the CD8 repertoires, and these clonotypes were possibly memory cells re-expressing CD45RA. After error correction, only a single occurrence was seen for over 95% of naive TCR sequences, so much steeper abundance distributions were produced than in memory subsets. A clonotype was defined as a single alpha or beta chain sequence rather than as a paired alpha/beta receptor.

This clonotype has more than one count but fewer than ten. Its antigen is currently not known. Base-call qualities are not available, and no considerably larger clone is one nucleotide away. From the second PCR step onward, the TCR alpha chain libraries and the TCR beta chain libraries were amplified separately. Donor CMV status was determined by IFNgamma production from CD4+ T cells after overnight stimulation of fresh PBMCs with CMV viral lysate. CD4 T cells were positively selected with Miltenyi beads, followed by positive selection of CD8 T cells from the CD4-negative fraction. After staining for CD3, CD4, CD8, CD45RA, CD27 and a live/dead dye, cells were sorted on a BD Aria II into four subsets based on CD45RA and CD27. Blood was obtained from three healthy volunteers, and the blood from each volunteer was fractionated into CD4 and CD8 T cells and subsequently into four differentiation subsets. About 110 ml of peripheral blood was drawn per donor, and PBMC were isolated by Ficoll-Paque PLUS density-gradient centrifugation. After sorting, cells were lysed in RLT buffer, RNA was extracted using a Qiagen RNeasy kit, and the extracted RNA was stored at -80 degrees C.

The CDR3, from cysteine to phenylalanine, totals 17 residues. Only the CDR3 region is kept as DNA, spanning 51 bases read in frame from base 1. Trimming removed 6 bases from V and 6 bases from J; the gene matches leave 15 bases unexplained. Reading the germline V gene gives CDR1 MNHNS and CDR2 SASEGT. Library creation used UMI-ligation and nested PCR. To cover both TRBC1 and TRBC2, the beta constant-region primer consisted of an equimolar mix of two oligonucleotides. The ligated cDNA went through four rounds of PCR with nested alpha and beta constant-region primers together with the SP2 primer. A single-stranded oligonucleotide bearing the SP2 primer plus a 12-nucleotide UMI was ligated onto the 3' end of the cDNA by T4 RNA ligase 1. Incubation of the ligation reaction lasted 20-24 hours at 16 degrees C. PCR2 was typically run as a SYBR Green qPCR and stopped at a predetermined threshold to prevent over-amplification. Every purification after the first one was done using Agencourt AMPure XP magnetic beads. Library amounts were measured by Qubit and library quality was assessed on a TapeStation, where the main peak was expected at around 650 bp. The pooled libraries were sequenced on an Illumina MiSeq using v2 2x251 paired-end kits, which usually yielded roughly 0.85-2.3 million reads per sample. Each sample library was pooled at 4 to 5 nM, and roughly 5-7.5% PhiX was included to improve cluster recognition. In the authors' own workflow: V and J genes were assigned to Demultiplexor-processed FASTQ reads by Decombinator through tag matching, with a single base-pair mismatch being allowed. Collapsinator relied on UMIs to fix sequencing errors as well as frequency errors caused by PCR heterogeneity. TCRs were translated and CDR3s were extracted from the conserved cysteine to the FGXG phenylalanine by CDR3Translator, with non-productive sequences being flagged. Gini, Shannon entropy and inverse Simpson indices were calculated on repertoires subsampled to equal numbers of UMI-defined TCRs. Within the linear range, a power law was fitted by maximum likelihood to the distributions of clonotype abundance. On one naive CD8 sample, the pipeline and MIGEC gave similar UMI counts, unique TCR numbers and clonal distributions. One analysis removed from the naive repertoire any naive TCRs that were also present in any memory subset from the same donor. Repertoires were searched for approximately 7,000 CMV-associated CDR3 sequences compiled from VDJdb and a published dataset. Using fastp trimming at Q25 and MiXCR clonotype assembly, TCRdb reanalyzed the public sequencing data and kept in-frame beta chains. Under each unique CDR3 protein, matching rows form one entry showing the most common genes and DNA. The V and J calls and clone size come from TCRdb's table, not from the authors' own analysis. This sample comprises 85,000 or so distinct CDR3 sequences, around 9% of them detected only once. 1.2% of the sample goes to the ten largest clones.

The sample comprised naive CD8+ T cells from blood. Sample cell subset or site, as interpreted from the label and publication: naive T cells, CD45RA high CD27+. The TCR originated in a human donor in good health. This receptor chain uses TRBV6-1 and TRBJ2-7, and 12 bases in between align with TRBD2. The bases read TGTGCCAGCAGACCGACTAGCGGGAGAAGTAGCGTTTCCGAGCAGTACTTC. Translated, it reads CASRPTSGRSSVSEQYF.